The rows below give T cell receptor beta chains drawn from one sample of a study of blood T cell repertoires in COVID-19. The repertoire was sequenced with immunoSEQ multiplex PCR; TCRdb's copy has only in-frame clones and lacks some. The sample includes about 250,000 clones, 75% to 95% of them seen just once. The sequenced sample was PBMCs or T cells enriched from blood (not recorded which). Receptors were obtained from a woman aged 18-29 years who had recovered from COVID-19. CDR3s include the opening cysteine and the closing phenylalanine or tryptophan. D genes are given only for firm matches. A row's size may be missing; if present it is once, few, many or a size class.

>TRBV11-2|-|TRBJ1-6|-
CASSVRGTNNSPLHF
TGTGCCAGCAGCGTCAGGGGAACAAATAATTCACCCCTCCACTTT
>TRBV7-2|-|TRBJ2-1|TRBD2
CASSLFRGGVEQFF
TGTGCCAGCAGCTTATTCCGGGGGGGCGTTGAGCAGTTCTTC
>TRBV6-2/TRBV6-3|-|TRBJ2-5|TRBD2
CASSYSRTSGVGETQYF
TGTGCCAGCAGTTACTCACGGACTAGCGGGGTGGGAGAGACCCAGTACTTC
>TRBV3-1/TRBV3-2|once|TRBJ1-3|-
CASSQAVNTRNTIYF
TGTGCCAGCAGCCAAGCGGTGAACACTAGAAACACCATATATTTT
>TRBV7-9|-|TRBJ1-1|-
CASSLLTGQRGLNAFF
TGTGCCAGCAGCCTACTAACTGGACAAAGGGGTCTGAACGCTTTCTTT
>TRBV5-6|-|TRBJ2-1|-
CASSLGDSTNEQFF
TGTGCCAGCAGCTTGGGCGATTCCACCAATGAGCAGTTCTTC
>TRBV19|-|TRBJ2-1|-
CASRGPGGHEQFF
TGTGCCAGTCGGGGTCCGGGGGGCCATGAGCAGTTCTTC
>TRBV4-1|-|TRBJ2-2|-
CASSHFREPPRELFF
TGCGCCAGCAGCCATTTCCGGGAGCCCCCCAGGGAGCTGTTTTTT
>TRBV9|-|TRBJ2-1|TRBD2
CASSPRREGLAGEQFF
TGTGCCAGCAGCCCGAGGAGGGAGGGACTAGCGGGCGAGCAGTTCTTC
>TRBV7-3|-|TRBJ1-1|-
CASSADWNTEAFF
TGTGCCAGCAGCGCAGACTGGAACACTGAAGCTTTCTTT
>TRBV5-1|-|TRBJ1-2|TRBD1
CASSSGTGLGYGYTF
TGCGCCAGCAGCTCCGGGACAGGACTAGGATATGGCTACACCTTC
>TRBV18|-|TRBJ1-5|TRBD1
CASSPGTGGDQPQHF
TGTGCCAGCTCACCTGGGACAGGGGGCGATCAGCCCCAGCATTTT
>TRBV16|-|TRBJ1-6|TRBD1
CASSQSRGTGRYRNDSPLHF
TGTGCCAGCAGCCAATCGAGGGGGACAGGGAGATATCGAAATGATTCACCCCTCCACTTT
>TRBV28|-|TRBJ2-7|TRBD1
CASSFTGAYEQYF
TGTGCCAGCAGTTTCACAGGGGCCTACGAGCAGTACTTC
>TRBV27|-|TRBJ2-5|-
CASSGGGGEETQYF
TGTGCCAGCAGTGGGGGGGGCGGGGAAGAGACCCAGTACTTC
>TRBV12-3/TRBV12-4|few|TRBJ1-2|-
CASSLGQGGYTF
TGTGCCAGCAGTTTAGGCCAGGGAGGCTACACCTTC
>TRBV11-3|-|TRBJ2-1|-
CASSLDQRGKQFF
TGTGCCAGCAGCTTAGATCAGAGAGGGAAACAGTTCTTC
>TRBV7-9|-|TRBJ1-2|TRBD1
CASSPQPGQGFGYTF
TGTGCCAGCAGCCCCCAGCCGGGACAGGGGTTTGGCTACACCTTC
>TRBV10-3|once|TRBJ1-1|-
CAISFSMNTEAFF
TGTGCCATCAGTTTTAGCATGAACACTGAAGCTTTCTTT
>TRBV6-2/TRBV6-3|-|TRBJ2-7|TRBD2
CASSRTSGETYEQYF
TGTGCCAGCAGCCGAACTAGCGGTGAAACCTACGAGCAGTACTTC
>TRBV5-1|-|TRBJ2-5|-
CASSLGDSQETQYF
TGCGCCAGCAGCTTGGGTGACAGTCAAGAGACCCAGTACTTC
>TRBV12-3/TRBV12-4|-|TRBJ2-1|TRBD2
CASSASGRAFLF
TGTGCCAGCAGTGCTAGCGGGAGGGCCTTCCTCTTC
>TRBV19|-|TRBJ1-3|-
CASSSVTAGNTIYF
TGTGCCAGTAGTAGTGTAACAGCCGGAAACACCATATATTTT
>TRBV5-1|-|TRBJ1-6|-
CASSLGQSDGSPLHF
TGCGCCAGCAGCTTGGGTCAGAGCGACGGTTCACCCCTCCACTTT
>TRBV28|-|TRBJ1-2|TRBD1
CASSLGQGGYGYTF
TGTGCCAGCAGTTTGGGACAGGGAGGTTATGGCTACACCTTC
>TRBV7-2|once|TRBJ1-6|TRBD1
CASSWDSSNSPLHF
TGTGCCAGCAGCTGGGACAGCAGTAATTCACCCCTCCACTTT
>TRBV4-1|-|TRBJ1-1|TRBD1
CASSLELTGGTEAFF
TGCGCCAGCAGCCTAGAATTGACAGGGGGCACTGAAGCTTTCTTT
>TRBV19|few|TRBJ2-7|TRBD2
CHIKSRPSGRNYEQYF
TGTCACATCAAATCCCGACCTAGCGGGAGAAACTACGAGCAGTACTTC
>TRBV6-2/TRBV6-3|-|TRBJ1-2|-
CASSPQGFLYYGYTF
TGTGCCAGCAGTCCACAGGGTTTCTTATATTATGGCTACACCTTC
>TRBV28|-|TRBJ1-4|-
CASSLTAGDRKLFF
TGTGCCAGCAGTTTAACGGCAGGGGATAGGAAACTGTTTTTT
>TRBV18|-|TRBJ2-7|-
CASSPRRDGAYEQYF
TGTGCCAGCTCACCACGGCGGGACGGAGCCTACGAGCAGTACTTC
>TRBV3-1/TRBV3-2|-|TRBJ2-3|TRBD2
CASSLQGLAGGGTDTQYF
TGTGCCAGCAGCCTTCAGGGGTTAGCGGGGGGAGGCACAGATACGCAGTATTTT
>TRBV28|-|TRBJ1-2|-
CASSLSTGGFYGYTF
TGTGCCAGCAGTTTATCGACAGGAGGATTCTATGGCTACACCTTC
>TRBV11-3|-|TRBJ2-7|TRBD1
CASSSSGTGRYEQYF
TGTGCCAGCAGCTCGTCGGGGACAGGGCGATACGAGCAGTACTTC
>TRBV5-6|-|TRBJ2-3|TRBD2
CASSIRTSGSTDTQYF
TGTGCCAGCAGCATCCGGACTAGCGGGAGCACAGATACGCAGTATTTT
>TRBV28|-|TRBJ1-6|TRBD1
CAGKQGSHNSPLHF
TGTGCCGGTAAACAGGGGTCCCATAATTCACCCCTCCACTTT
>TRBV11-3|-|TRBJ2-1|TRBD2
CASSPGSMAGVYNEQFF
TGTGCCAGCAGCCCTGGGTCCATGGCGGGGGTCTACAATGAGCAGTTCTTC
>TRBV7-2|-|TRBJ1-1|-
CASSFLDSSNTEAFF
TGTGCCAGCAGCTTTTTGGACAGTTCGAACACTGAAGCTTTCTTT